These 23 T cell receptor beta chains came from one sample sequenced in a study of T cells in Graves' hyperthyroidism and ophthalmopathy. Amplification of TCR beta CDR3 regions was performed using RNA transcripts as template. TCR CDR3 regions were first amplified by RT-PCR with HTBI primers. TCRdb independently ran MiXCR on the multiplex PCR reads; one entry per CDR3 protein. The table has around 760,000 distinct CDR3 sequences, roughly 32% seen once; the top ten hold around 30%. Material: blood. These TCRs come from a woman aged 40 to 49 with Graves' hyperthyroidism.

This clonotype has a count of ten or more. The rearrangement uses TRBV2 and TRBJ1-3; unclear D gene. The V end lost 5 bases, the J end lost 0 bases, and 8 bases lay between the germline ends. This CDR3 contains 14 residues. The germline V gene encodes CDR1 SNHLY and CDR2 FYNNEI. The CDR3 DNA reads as TGTGCCAGCAGTTCAGGATACTCTGGAAACACCATATATTTT. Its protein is CASSSGYSGNTIYF.

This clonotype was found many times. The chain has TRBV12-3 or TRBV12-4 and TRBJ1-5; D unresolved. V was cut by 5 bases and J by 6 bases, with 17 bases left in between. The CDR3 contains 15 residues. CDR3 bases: TGTGCCAGCAGTAGCCTTGTCGGTGGTGGTCAGCCCCAGCATTTT. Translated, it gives CASSSLVGGGQPQHF.

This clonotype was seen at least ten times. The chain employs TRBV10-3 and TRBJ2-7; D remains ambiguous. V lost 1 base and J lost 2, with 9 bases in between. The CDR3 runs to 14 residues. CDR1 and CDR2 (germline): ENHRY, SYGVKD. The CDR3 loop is CAISELHSTYEQYF. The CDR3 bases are TGTGCCATCAGTGAGTTGCATTCTACCTACGAGCAGTACTTC.

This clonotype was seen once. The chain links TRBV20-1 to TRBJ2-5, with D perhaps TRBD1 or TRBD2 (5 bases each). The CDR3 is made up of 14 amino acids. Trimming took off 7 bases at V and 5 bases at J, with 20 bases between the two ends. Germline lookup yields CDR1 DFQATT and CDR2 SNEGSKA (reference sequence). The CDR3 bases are TGCAGTGGGGGCTTAGGCCGGGGACGGGAGACCCAGTACTTC. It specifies CSGGLGRGRETQYF.

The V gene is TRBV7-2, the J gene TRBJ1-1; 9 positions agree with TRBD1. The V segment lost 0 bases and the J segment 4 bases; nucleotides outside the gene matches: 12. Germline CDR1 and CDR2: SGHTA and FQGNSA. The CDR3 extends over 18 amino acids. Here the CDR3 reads CASSLAGGSQGARTEAFF. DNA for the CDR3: TGTGCCAGCAGCTTAGCGGGAGGATCACAGGGGGCGCGCACTGAAGCTTTCTTT.

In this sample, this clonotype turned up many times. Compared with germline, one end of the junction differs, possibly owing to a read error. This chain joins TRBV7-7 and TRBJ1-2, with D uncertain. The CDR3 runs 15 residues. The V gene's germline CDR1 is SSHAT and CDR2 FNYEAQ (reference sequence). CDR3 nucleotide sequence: TGTGCTAGCAGCTTAGGGAGCCCGCGGAAATATGGCTACACCTTC. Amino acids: CASSLGSPRKYGYTF.

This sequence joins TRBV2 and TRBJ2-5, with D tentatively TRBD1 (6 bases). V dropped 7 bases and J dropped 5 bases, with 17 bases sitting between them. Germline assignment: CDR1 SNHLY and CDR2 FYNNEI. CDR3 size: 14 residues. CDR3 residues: CASNYQGRWETQYF. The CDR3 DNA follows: TGTGCCAGCAACTACCAGGGGCGGTGGGAGACCCAGTACTTC.

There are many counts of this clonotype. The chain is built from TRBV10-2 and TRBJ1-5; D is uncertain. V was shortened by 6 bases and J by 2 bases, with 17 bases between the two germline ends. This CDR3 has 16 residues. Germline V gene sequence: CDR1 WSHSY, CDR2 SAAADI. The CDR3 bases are TGCGCCAGCAGATCCCCGGGATTTTCGGGCAATCAGCCCCAGCATTTT. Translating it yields CASRSPGFSGNQPQHF.

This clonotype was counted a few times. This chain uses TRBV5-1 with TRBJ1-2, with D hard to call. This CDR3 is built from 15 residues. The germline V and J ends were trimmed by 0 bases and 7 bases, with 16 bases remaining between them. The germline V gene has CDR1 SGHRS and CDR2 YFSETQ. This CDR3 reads CASSLDPGGRGGYTF. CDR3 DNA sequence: TGCGCCAGCAGCTTGGATCCGGGAGGACGGGGTGGCTACACCTTC.

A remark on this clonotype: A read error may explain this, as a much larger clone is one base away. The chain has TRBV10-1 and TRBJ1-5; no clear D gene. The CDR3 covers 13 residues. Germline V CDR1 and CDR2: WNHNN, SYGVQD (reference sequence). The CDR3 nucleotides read TGCGCCAGCAGTGAGGGGCTAAATCGGCCCCAGCATTTT. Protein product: CASSEGLNRPQHF.

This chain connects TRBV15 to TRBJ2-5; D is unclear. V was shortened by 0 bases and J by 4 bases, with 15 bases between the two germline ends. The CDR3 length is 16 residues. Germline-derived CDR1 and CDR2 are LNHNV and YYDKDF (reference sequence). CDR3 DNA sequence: TGTGCCACCAGCAGAGATCGAGTATGGGCAGGAGAGACCCAGTACTTC. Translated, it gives CATSRDRVWAGETQYF.

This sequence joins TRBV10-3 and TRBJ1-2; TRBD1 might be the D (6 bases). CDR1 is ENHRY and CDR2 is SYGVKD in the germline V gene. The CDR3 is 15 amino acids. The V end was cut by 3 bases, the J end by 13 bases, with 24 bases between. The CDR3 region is CAISDDRRYDYGRTF. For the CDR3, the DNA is TGTGCCATCAGTGATGACAGGCGGTATGACTATGGCCGCACCTTC.

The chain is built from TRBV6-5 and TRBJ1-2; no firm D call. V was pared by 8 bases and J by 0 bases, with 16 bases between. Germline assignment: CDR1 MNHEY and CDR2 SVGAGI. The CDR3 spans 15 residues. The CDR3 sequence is CASFAGEQTNYGYTF. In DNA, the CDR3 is TGTGCCAGCTTCGCAGGAGAACAGACTAACTATGGCTACACCTTC.

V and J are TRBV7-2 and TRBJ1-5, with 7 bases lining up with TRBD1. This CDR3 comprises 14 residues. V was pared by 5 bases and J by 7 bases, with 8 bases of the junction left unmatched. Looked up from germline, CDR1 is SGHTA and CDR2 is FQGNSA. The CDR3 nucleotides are TGTGCCAGCAGCCGACAGGGCTTGGGGCAGCCCCAGCATTTT. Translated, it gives CASSRQGLGQPQHF.

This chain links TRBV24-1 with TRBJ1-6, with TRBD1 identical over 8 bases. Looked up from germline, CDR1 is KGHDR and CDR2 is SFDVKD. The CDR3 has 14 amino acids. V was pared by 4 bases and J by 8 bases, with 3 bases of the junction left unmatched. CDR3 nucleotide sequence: TGTGCCACCAGTGAGACAGGGGCTGATTCACCCCTCCACTTT. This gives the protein CATSETGADSPLHF.

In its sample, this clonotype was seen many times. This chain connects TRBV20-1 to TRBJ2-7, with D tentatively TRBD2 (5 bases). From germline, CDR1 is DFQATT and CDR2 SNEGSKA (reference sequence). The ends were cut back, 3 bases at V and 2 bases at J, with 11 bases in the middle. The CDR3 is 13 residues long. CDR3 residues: CSASRVEAYEQYF. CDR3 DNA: TGCAGTGCTAGTAGGGTGGAGGCCTACGAGCAGTACTTC.

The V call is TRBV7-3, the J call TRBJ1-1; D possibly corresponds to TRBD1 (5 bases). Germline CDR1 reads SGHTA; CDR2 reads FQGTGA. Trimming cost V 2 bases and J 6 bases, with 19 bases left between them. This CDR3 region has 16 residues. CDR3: CASSLGFGRQGPEAFF. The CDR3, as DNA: TGTGCCAGCAGCTTAGGCTTCGGGCGGCAGGGCCCTGAAGCTTTCTTT.

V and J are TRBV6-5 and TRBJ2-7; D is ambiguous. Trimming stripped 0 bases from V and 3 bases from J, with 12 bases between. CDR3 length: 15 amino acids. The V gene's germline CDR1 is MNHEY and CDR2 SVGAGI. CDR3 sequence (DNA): TGTGCCAGCAGTTACTCGAGTCTTGGGGACTACGAGCAGTACTTC. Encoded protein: CASSYSSLGDYEQYF.

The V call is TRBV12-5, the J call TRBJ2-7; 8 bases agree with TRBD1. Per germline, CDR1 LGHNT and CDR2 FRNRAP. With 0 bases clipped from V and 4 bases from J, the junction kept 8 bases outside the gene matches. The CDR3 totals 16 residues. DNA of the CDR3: TGTGCTAGTGGTTTGGTGGAAGGCAGGGGGCCATACGAGCAGTACTTC. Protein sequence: CASGLVEGRGPYEQYF.

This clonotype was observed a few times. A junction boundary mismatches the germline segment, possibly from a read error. The CDR3 bases are TGTGCCAGCAGTTACTCGACTACCACCTACGAGCAGTACTTC. It specifies CASSYSTTTYEQYF. The V gene is TRBV10-3, the J gene TRBJ2-7; D is possibly TRBD2 (5 bases). Looked up from germline, CDR1 is ENHRY and CDR2 is SYGVKD. The CDR3 consists of 14 residues.

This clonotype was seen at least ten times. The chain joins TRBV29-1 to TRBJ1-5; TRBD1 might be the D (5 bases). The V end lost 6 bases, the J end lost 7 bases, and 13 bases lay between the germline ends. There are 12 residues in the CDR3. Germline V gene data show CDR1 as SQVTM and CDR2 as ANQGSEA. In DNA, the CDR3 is TGCAGCGTCGGACACGCGGGCCAGCCCCAGCATTTT. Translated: CSVGHAGQPQHF.

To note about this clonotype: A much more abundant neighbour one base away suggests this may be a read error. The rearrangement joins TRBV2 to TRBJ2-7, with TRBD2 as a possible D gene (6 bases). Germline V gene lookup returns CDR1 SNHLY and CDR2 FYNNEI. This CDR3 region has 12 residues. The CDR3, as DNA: TGTGCCACCGGGACTGGAGTTAACGATCAGTACTTC. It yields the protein CATGTGVNDQYF. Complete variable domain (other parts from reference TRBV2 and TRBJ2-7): EPEVTQTPSHQVTQMGQEVILRCVPISNHLYFYWYRQILGQKVEFLVSFYNNEISEKSEIFDDQFSVERPDGSNFTLKIRSTKLEDSAMYFCATGTGVNDQYFGPGTRLTVT.

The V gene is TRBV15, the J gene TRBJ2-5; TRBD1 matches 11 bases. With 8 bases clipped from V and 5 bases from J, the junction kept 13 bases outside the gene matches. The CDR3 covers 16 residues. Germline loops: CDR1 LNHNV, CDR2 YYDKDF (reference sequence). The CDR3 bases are TGTGCCACCGGGGAGGTGGACAGGGGGCTTCGGGAGACCCAGTACTTC. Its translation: CATGEVDRGLRETQYF.